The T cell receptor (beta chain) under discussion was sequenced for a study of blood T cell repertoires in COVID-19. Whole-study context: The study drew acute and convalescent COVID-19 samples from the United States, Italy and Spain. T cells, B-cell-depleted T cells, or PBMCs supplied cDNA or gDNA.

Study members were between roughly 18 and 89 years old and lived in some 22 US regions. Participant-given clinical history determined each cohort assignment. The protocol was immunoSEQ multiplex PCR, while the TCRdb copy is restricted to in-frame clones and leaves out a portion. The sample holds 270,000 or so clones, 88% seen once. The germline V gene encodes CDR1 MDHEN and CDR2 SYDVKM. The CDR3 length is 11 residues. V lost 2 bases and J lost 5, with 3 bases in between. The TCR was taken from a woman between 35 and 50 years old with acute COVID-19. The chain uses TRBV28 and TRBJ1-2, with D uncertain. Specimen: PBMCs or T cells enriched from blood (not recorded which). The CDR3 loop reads CASSLTYGYTF. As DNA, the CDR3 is TGTGCCAGCAGTTTAACATATGGCTACACCTTC.